This T cell receptor beta chain was captured in a study of PD-1 blockade in mismatch repair-deficient tumors. This clone has a handful of counts. Libraries were prepared by immunoSEQ multiplex PCR; TCRdb keeps only in-frame clonotypes and omits some of them. This table has 130,000 or so clones, around 87% appearing once. The TCR originated in an adult with mismatch repair-deficient cancer. Source: peripheral blood, taken 44 weeks after starting pembrolizumab.

CDR3 coding DNA: TGTGCCAGCAGGACCAGAGGGGACACTGAAGCTTTCTTT. Amino acid sequence: CASRTRGDTEAFF. The chain employs TRBV28 and TRBJ1-1, with D possibly matching TRBD1 (5 bases). V lost 6 bases and J 3 bases, leaving 11 bases between the germline ends. The CDR3 is 13 residues long. Germline-derived CDR1 and CDR2 are MDHEN and SYDVKM.